The clone carrying this TCR beta chain was observed a few times. Antigen specificity is unknown. This sample is part of a study of T cells in Graves' hyperthyroidism and ophthalmopathy. Study outcomes and limitations: Most expanded thyroid clonotypes above 0.001 recurred in blood.

Amplified regions were TCR beta CDR3 sequences from RNA transcripts. HTBI primers were used for first-round RT-PCR of the TCR CDR3. From the multiplex PCR reads, TCRdb called clonotypes with MiXCR, one entry per CDR3 protein. This table has 500,000 to 550,000 distinct CDR3 sequences, 20% appearing once. Fresh 10 ml peripheral blood yielded PBMCs. Trimming at V came to 1 base and at J to 2 bases, leaving 13 bases not matched to a gene. There are 18 residues in the CDR3. CDR1 SGHKS and CDR2 YYEKEE come from the germline V gene (reference sequence). This rearrangement joins TRBV5-5 to TRBJ2-5; TRBD2 agrees at 8 bases. The TCR sequence derives from a man aged 35-49 years with Graves' ophthalmopathy. Sequencing was performed on blood. The CDR3 DNA follows: TGTGCCAGCAGCTTGTCCCCGCGGGGGGCAATTTTACAAGAGACCCAGTACTTC. This sequence encodes CASSLSPRGAILQETQYF.